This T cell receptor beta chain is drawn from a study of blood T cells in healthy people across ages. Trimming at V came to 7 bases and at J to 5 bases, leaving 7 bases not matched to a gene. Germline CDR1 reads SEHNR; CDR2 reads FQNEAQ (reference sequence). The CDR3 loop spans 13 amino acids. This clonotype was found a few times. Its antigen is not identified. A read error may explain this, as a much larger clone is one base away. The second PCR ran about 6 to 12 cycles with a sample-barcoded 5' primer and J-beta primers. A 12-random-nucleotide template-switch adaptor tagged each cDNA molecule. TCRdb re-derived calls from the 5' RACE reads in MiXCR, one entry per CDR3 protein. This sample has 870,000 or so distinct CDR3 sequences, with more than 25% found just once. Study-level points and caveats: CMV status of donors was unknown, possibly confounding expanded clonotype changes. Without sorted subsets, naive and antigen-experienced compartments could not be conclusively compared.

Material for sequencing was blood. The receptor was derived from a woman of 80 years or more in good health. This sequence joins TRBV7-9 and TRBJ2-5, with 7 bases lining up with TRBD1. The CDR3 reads CASNQGVGETQYF. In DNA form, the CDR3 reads TGTGCCAGCAATCAGGGGGTAGGGGAGACCCAGTACTTC.